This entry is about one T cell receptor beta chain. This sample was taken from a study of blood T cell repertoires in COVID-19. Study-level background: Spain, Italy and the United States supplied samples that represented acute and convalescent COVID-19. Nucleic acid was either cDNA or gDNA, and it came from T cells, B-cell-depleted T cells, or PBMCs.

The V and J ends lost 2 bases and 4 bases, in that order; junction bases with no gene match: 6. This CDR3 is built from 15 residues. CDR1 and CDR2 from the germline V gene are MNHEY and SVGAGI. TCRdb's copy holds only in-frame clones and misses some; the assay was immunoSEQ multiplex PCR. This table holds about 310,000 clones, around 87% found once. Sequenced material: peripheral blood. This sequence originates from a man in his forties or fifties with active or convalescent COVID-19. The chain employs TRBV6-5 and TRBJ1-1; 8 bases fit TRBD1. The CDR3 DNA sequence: TGTGCCAGCAGTTACCAACAGGGGGTTGGCACTGAAGCTTTCTTT. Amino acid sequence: CASSYQQGVGTEAFF.